A single sample is the source of the 30 T cell receptor beta chains below, sequenced in a study of molecular identifiers for immune sequencing clone quantification. One entry per CDR3 protein, called by TCRdb with MiXCR from the PCR reads. The table records about half a million distinct CDR3 sequences, roughly 24% of them present only once. Sequencing input: naive CD8+ T cells from blood, with Jurkat cell RNA spiked in. Subset of the sample: FACS-sorted CD8+CD4-CCR7+CD45RA+ naive T cells. These TCRs come from a human donor in good health. Some libraries in this study had Jurkat cell RNA spiked in.

This clonotype has a count of ten or more. The chain uses TRBV6-5 and TRBJ2-2; D gene uncertain. With 7 bases removed from V and 6 bases from J, the gap between germline ends came to 6 bases. Germline V gene data show CDR1 as MNHEY and CDR2 as SVGAGI. The CDR3 has 11 residues. CDR3: CASMGAGELFF. The CDR3 DNA is TGTGCCAGCATGGGCGCCGGGGAGCTGTTTTTT.

The chain joins TRBV7-9 to TRBJ2-3; a weak D match, TRBD1 (5 bases). From germline, CDR1 is SEHNR and CDR2 FQNEAQ (reference sequence). The CDR3 is made up of 14 amino acids. The V end lost 2 bases, the J end lost 0 bases, and 6 bases lay between the germline ends. The CDR3 is CASSLYRSTDTQYF. Written as DNA, the CDR3 is TGTGCCAGCAGCTTATACAGGAGCACAGATACGCAGTATTTT.

The table lists this clonotype with a few counts. The V and J genes are TRBV7-2 and TRBJ2-1; the D gene is possibly TRBD2 (6 bases). There are 14 residues in the CDR3. The V end lost 5 bases, the J end lost 3 bases, and 11 bases lay between the germline ends. Germline assignment: CDR1 SGHTA and CDR2 FQGNSA. The CDR3 loop is CASSPGSGYNEQFF. The CDR3 DNA sequence: TGTGCCAGCAGCCCAGGTAGCGGCTACAATGAGCAGTTCTTC. Drawing the rest from reference TRBV7-2 and TRBJ2-1, the complete variable domain is GAGVSQSPSNKVTEKGKDVELRCDPISGHTALYWYRQSLGQGLEFLIYFQGNSAPDKSGLPSDRFSAERTGGSVSTLTIQRTQQEDSAVYLCASSPGSGYNEQFFGPGTRLTVL.

V usage is TRBV19 and J usage is TRBJ1-1, with 7 bases lining up with TRBD1. Germline lookup yields CDR1 LNHDA and CDR2 SQIVND (reference sequence). Trimming cost V 2 bases and J 1 base; bases outside gene matches: 4. This CDR3 has 15 amino acids. The CDR3 bases are TGTGCCAGTAGTATAACAGGGGCTACGAACACTGAAGCTTTCTTT. It specifies CASSITGATNTEAFF.

This clonotype was counted a few times. No conserved phenylalanine or tryptophan ends this CDR3, so it is likely a read error. The V call is TRBV7-2, the J call TRBJ1-1; D call uncertain. Germline CDR1 reads SGHTA; CDR2 reads FQGNSA. The CDR3 contains 13 residues. V shed 2 bases and J shed 5 bases, with 9 bases lying between them. The CDR3 reads CASSLPTWTEAFL. The CDR3 nucleotides read TGTGCCAGCAGCTTACCAACATGGACTGAAGCTTTCCTT.

The V and J genes are TRBV9 and TRBJ2-2; 10 nucleotides match TRBD1. The V segment lost 0 bases and the J segment 4 bases; nucleotides outside the gene matches: 3. The germline V gene encodes CDR1 SGDLS and CDR2 YYNGEE. The CDR3 has 16 amino acids. CDR3 amino acids: CASSVGGTGATGELFF. CDR3 in DNA: TGTGCCAGCAGCGTAGGTGGGACAGGGGCCACCGGGGAGCTGTTTTTT. Variable domain in full (rest from reference TRBV9 and TRBJ2-2): DSGVTQTPKHLITATGQRVTLRCSPRSGDLSVYWYQQSLDQGLQFLIQYYNGEERAKGNILERFSAQQFPDLHSELNLSSLELGDSALYFCASSVGGTGATGELFFGEGSRLTVL.

The chain carries TRBV5-1 and TRBJ1-4; unclear D gene. The germline V gene has CDR1 SGHRS and CDR2 YFSETQ. This CDR3 is built from 14 residues. V was cut by 0 bases and J by 3 bases, with 6 bases left in between. CDR3 loop: CASSLEGANEKLFF. The CDR3 coding sequence is TGCGCCAGCAGCTTGGAAGGAGCTAATGAAAAACTGTTTTTT.

The chain has TRBV7-6 and TRBJ2-3; TRBD2 matches at 11 bases. The germline gives CDR1 SGHVS, CDR2 FNYEAQ. CDR3 length equals 16 residues. Trimming removed 3 bases from V and 3 bases from J; junction bases left unmatched: 5. In nucleotides, the CDR3 is TGTGCCAGCAGCTTTAGCGGGGGGGCACCGACAGATACGCAGTATTTT. Its translation is CASSFSGGAPTDTQYF.

This clonotype has only a few counts. Compared with germline, one end of the junction differs, possibly owing to a read error. J is TRBJ1-4 and V is TRBV4-3, with 10 positions matching TRBD1. The germline V gene has CDR1 LGHNA and CDR2 YSLEER. This CDR3 comprises 16 residues. The CDR3 DNA reads as TGCGCCAGCAGCCAAGATTCGACAGGGGGCAGCGAAAGACTGTTTTTT. It specifies CASSQDSTGGSERLFF.

In the case of this clonotype: This could be a read error, since a much larger clone is one nucleotide away. This is likely a read error, given that the CDR3 carries no conserved phenylalanine or tryptophan at its end. The V and J genes are TRBV20-1 and TRBJ2-3, with D perhaps TRBD2 (6 bases). CDR1 and CDR2 (germline): DFQATT, SNEGSKA (reference sequence). CDR3 length: 13 residues. The V gene lost 3 bases and the J gene lost 0 bases, with 7 bases spanning the gap. CDR3 DNA: TGCAGTGCTAGGGAGGGTAGCACAGATACGCAGTATCTT. Protein sequence: CSAREGSTDTQYL.

Note on this clonotype: One junction end does not reproduce the germline sequence, and a read error may be involved. The CDR3 sequence: CASSVGGSGNTRELFF. CDR3 in DNA: TGTGCCAGCAGCGTAGGGGGCAGTGGCAACACCAGGGAGCTGTTTTTT. This chain links TRBV9 with TRBJ2-2; D possibly corresponds to TRBD1 (5 bases). Germline V gene lookup returns CDR1 SGDLS and CDR2 YYNGEE. The CDR3 is 16 amino acids.

There are a few counts of this clonotype. The chain couples TRBV20-1 to TRBJ2-1, with TRBD2 matching 11 bases. Germline CDR1 is DFQATT and CDR2 is SNEGSKA (reference sequence). The length of the CDR3 is 14 residues. V lost 1 base, J lost 8 bases, and 4 bases stayed unmatched. The CDR3 loop is CSARGLAGSYEQFF. The CDR3 DNA follows: TGCAGTGCTAGAGGACTAGCGGGGAGCTATGAGCAGTTCTTC.

This clonotype was detected only a few times. The chain combines TRBV20-1 with TRBJ2-2; D is perhaps TRBD2 (5 bases). The V end lost 6 bases, the J end lost 2 bases, and 10 bases lay between the germline ends. CDR1 DFQATT and CDR2 SNEGSKA come from the germline V gene (reference sequence). CDR3 length: 13 residues. Here the CDR3 reads CSACDYNTGELFF. The CDR3 DNA follows: TGCAGTGCCTGTGACTACAACACCGGGGAGCTGTTTTTT.

On this clonotype: A much larger clone differs by one base, so this may be a read error. The chain combines TRBV12-5 with TRBJ2-3, with TRBD1 identical over 8 bases. Germline trimming cut 8 bases from V and 3 bases from J; bases unmatched to any gene: 10. Germline CDR1 reads LGHNT; CDR2 reads FRNRAP. The CDR3 loop spans 15 amino acids. Here the CDR3 reads CASQERQGWTDTQYF. The DNA for the CDR3 is TGTGCTAGTCAAGAAAGACAGGGGTGGACAGATACGCAGTATTTT.

Of note for this clonotype: A much larger clone differs from this one at a single base, so this may be a read error. J is TRBJ1-1 and V is TRBV12-3 or TRBV12-4, with D possibly being TRBD1 (6 bases). The CDR3 has 15 amino acids. With 5 bases removed from V and 11 bases from J, the gap between germline ends came to 24 bases. This CDR3 reads CASSRPQGYYRAAFF. CDR3 coding DNA: TGTGCCAGCAGTAGACCACAGGGTTATTATCGGGCGGCTTTCTTT.

The table lists this clonotype with a few counts. V gene TRBV20-1 combines with J gene TRBJ1-4; 7 bases match TRBD1. The CDR3 spans 21 residues. With 1 base clipped from V and 3 bases from J, the junction kept 23 bases outside the gene matches. Germline assignment: CDR1 DFQATT and CDR2 SNEGSKA (reference sequence). CDR3 in DNA: TGCAGTGCTAGAGCCTACGGGACAGACCTAATTACGACCAGACCTAATGAAAAACTGTTTTTT. It translates to CSARAYGTDLITTRPNEKLFF.

In its sample, this clonotype was seen a few times. CDR3 coding DNA: TGTGCCAGCAGCCCCTCACAAGGGGTCATGAACACTGAAGCTTTCTTT. Its translation is CASSPSQGVMNTEAFF. The chain couples TRBV9 to TRBJ1-1; D possibly corresponds to TRBD1 (5 bases). Germline CDR1 SGDLS, CDR2 YYNGEE. The CDR3 is made up of 16 amino acids. Trimming removed 4 bases at V and 0 bases at J, with 16 bases between.

Details on this clonotype: Possible read error: a much larger clone is one base away. The genes are TRBV2 and TRBJ1-5; no clear D gene. CDR3 length: 14 amino acids. Germline V gives CDR1 SNHLY, CDR2 FYNNEI. Trimming removed 4 bases at V and 1 base at J, with 8 bases between. CDR3 sequence (DNA): TGTGCCAGCAGTGCAGGAAACAGCAATCAGCCCCAGCATTTT. As protein: CASSAGNSNQPQHF.

V gene TRBV5-1 combines with J gene TRBJ2-1; possibly TRBD1 or TRBD2 for D (5 bases each). CDR1 SGHRS and CDR2 YFSETQ come from the germline V gene. V shed 4 bases and J shed 8 bases, with 22 bases lying between them. The CDR3 length is 16 residues. The CDR3: CASSPFGGGDYDEQFF. The CDR3 DNA sequence: TGCGCCAGCAGCCCGTTCGGTGGGGGAGATTACGATGAGCAGTTCTTC.

This clonotype was picked up many times. This sequence joins TRBV28 and TRBJ2-3; D is possibly TRBD2 (6 bases). V lost 3 bases to trimming and J lost 6 bases, with 16 bases between them. The CDR3 covers 15 residues. Per germline, CDR1 MDHEN and CDR2 SYDVKM. CDR3 bases: TGTGCCAGCAGTTTTTCCGTTCGGGGGTCCGATACGCAGTATTTT. This encodes CASSFSVRGSDTQYF.

This clonotype was counted at least ten times. The chain uses TRBV29-1 and TRBJ2-7; 13 bases fit TRBD2. This CDR3 spans 16 amino acids. Germline assignment: CDR1 SQVTM and CDR2 ANQGSEA. Trimming at V came to 4 bases and at J to 4 bases, leaving 10 bases not matched to a gene. The CDR3 loop is CSVAQGPGLAGYEQYF. CDR3 in DNA: TGCAGCGTTGCTCAAGGACCGGGACTAGCGGGGTACGAGCAGTACTTC.

Comments on this clonotype: A much larger clone lies one base from this, so it may be a read error. The chain couples TRBV5-6 to TRBJ2-7; D gene uncertain. CDR3 length: 14 residues. The germline gives CDR1 SGHDT, CDR2 YYEEEE. Here the CDR3 DNA reads TGTACCAGCAGCCCGGGCGGCAGCCTGTACGAGCAGTACTTC. It encodes CTSSPGGSLYEQYF.

The table lists this clonotype with many counts. The chain uses TRBV7-9 and TRBJ2-7; weak D call: TRBD2 (5 bases). Trimming stripped 3 bases from V and 7 bases from J, with 10 bases between. CDR1 SEHNR and CDR2 FQNEAQ come from the germline V gene (reference sequence). The CDR3 sequence is 12 residues long. The CDR3 DNA follows: TGTGCCAGCAGCTTTGGTACGGGAGAGCAGTACTTC. Amino acid sequence: CASSFGTGEQYF.

This clonotype was counted many times. The chain uses TRBV2 and TRBJ2-3; tentative D call: TRBD2 (6 bases). Per the germline V gene, CDR1 is SNHLY and CDR2 is FYNNEI. The CDR3 consists of 14 residues. The germline V and J ends were trimmed by 8 bases and 2 bases, with 14 bases remaining between them. The CDR3 DNA sequence: TGTGCCAGCTCGACGGCGGGGTACACAGATACGCAGTATTTT. It yields the protein CASSTAGYTDTQYF.

This clonotype was observed many times. This chain links TRBV7-2 with TRBJ2-3; D remains unclear. CDR1 and CDR2 (germline): SGHTA, FQGNSA. CDR3 length: 15 residues. The ends were cut back, 3 bases at V and 4 bases at J, with 14 bases in the middle. The CDR3 DNA reads TGTGCCAGCAGCTTTGGAACACGTACCGCAGATACGCAGTATTTT. As protein: CASSFGTRTADTQYF.

The chain couples TRBV24-1 to TRBJ2-2, with D maybe TRBD1 (6 bases). The CDR3 has 16 amino acids. CDR1 is KGHDR and CDR2 is SFDVKD in the germline V gene. The germline V and J ends were trimmed by 4 bases and 0 bases, with 11 bases remaining between them. The DNA for the CDR3 is TGTGCCACCAGTGACGAGGGACACTCGAACACCGGGGAGCTGTTTTTT. This encodes CATSDEGHSNTGELFF.

This clonotype was observed a single time. The J gene is TRBJ2-5, the V gene TRBV10-2, with 12 bases fitting TRBD2. Germline CDR1 WSHSY, CDR2 SAAADI. The CDR3 runs to 17 residues. J was trimmed by 0 bases and V by 4 bases; bases with no gene match: 6. This CDR3 is CASSADWTSGDQETQYF. DNA of the CDR3: TGCGCCAGCAGTGCTGACTGGACTAGCGGGGACCAAGAGACCCAGTACTTC.

V is TRBV30 and J is TRBJ2-7; D unclear. This CDR3 has 12 residues. The V gene lost 0 bases and the J gene lost 3 bases, with 6 bases spanning the gap. Per germline, CDR1 GTSNPN and CDR2 SVGIG (reference sequence). The CDR3, as DNA: TGTGCCTGGAGTGTATCTAGCTACGAGCAGTACTTC. Encoded protein: CAWSVSSYEQYF.

Comments on this clonotype: Being one base from a much bigger clone, this may be a read error. The chain uses TRBV29-1 and TRBJ2-5, with D possibly called TRBD1 or TRBD2 (6 bases each). Germline CDR1 is SQVTM and CDR2 is ANQGSEA. The length of the CDR3 is 14 residues. The CDR3 DNA follows: TGCAGCGTTGAAGGGGGGGCGGGACAAGAGCCCCAGTACTTC. It translates to CSVEGGAGQEPQYF.

This clonotype was seen many times. The chain is built from TRBV12-5 and TRBJ2-7; 11 bases line up with TRBD2. V was clipped by 1 base and J by 3 bases; unmatched bases: 11. CDR1 LGHNT and CDR2 FRNRAP come from the germline V gene. The CDR3 extends over 18 amino acids. In DNA form, the CDR3 reads TGTGCTAGTGGTTTGGGTCCTAGCGGGGGGCCCGGGTACTACGAGCAGTACTTC. This encodes CASGLGPSGGPGYYEQYF.